The 17 T cell receptor beta chains given below trace back to one sample, sequenced in a study of Ad26.COV2.S vaccination and SARS-CoV-2 variants. Indicated treatment: about 20 received Ad26.COV2.S at low or high dose, single or two shots; roughly five received placebo; per-sample allocation not given. Specimens were obtained on day 63 following the first vaccine or placebo injection. Profiled with immunoSEQ multiplex PCR; TCRdb holds only in-frame clones, not every one. The sample includes about 350,000 clones, less than 90% of them seen just once. Sequenced here: peripheral blood, sampled in a trial of Ad26.COV2.S vaccine versus placebo. The receptors shown here come from a person aged 18-60 years who received the Ad26.COV2.S COVID-19 vaccine or a placebo.

The chain uses TRBV7-9 and TRBJ1-6; possibly TRBD1 for D (6 bases). Germline assignment: CDR1 SEHNR and CDR2 FQNEAQ (reference sequence). This CDR3 is built from 15 residues. V was cut by 3 bases and J by 4 bases, with 10 bases left in between. The CDR3 DNA reads TGTGCCAGCAGCTTGGCAGGGGCATATAATTCACCCCTCCACTTT. Protein sequence: CASSLAGAYNSPLHF. Based on the CDR3 plus reference TRBV7-9 and TRBJ1-6, the full variable domain is DTGVSQNPRHKITKRGQNVTFRCDPISEHNRLYWYRQTLGQGPEFLTYFQNEAQLEKSRLLSDRFSAERPKGSFSTLEIQRTEQGDSAMYLCASSLAGAYNSPLHFGNGTRLTVT.

V is TRBV28 and J is TRBJ1-6; D is possibly TRBD1 (6 bases). This CDR3 has 19 amino acids. Germline assignment: CDR1 MDHEN and CDR2 SYDVKM. The V and J ends lost 6 bases and 2 bases respectively, with 23 bases between them. The CDR3 reads CASSLRRGRRRTYNSPLHF. The CDR3 nucleotides read TGTGCCAGCAGCCTTCGCAGGGGCCGGCGGAGGACCTATAATTCACCCCTCCACTTT.

V gene TRBV5-1 combines with J gene TRBJ2-1; TRBD1 might be the D (6 bases). This CDR3 contains 13 residues. Germline CDR1 reads SGHRS; CDR2 reads YFSETQ. V lost 0 bases to trimming and J lost 10 bases, with 11 bases between them. CDR3 protein: CASSLDRVGEQFF. The CDR3 bases are TGCGCCAGCAGCTTGGACAGGGTGGGGGAGCAGTTCTTC.

This clone was counted once. The rearrangement joins TRBV6-5 to TRBJ2-2; D call uncertain. This CDR3 has 15 residues. Per the germline V gene, CDR1 is MNHEY and CDR2 is SVGAGI. CDR3 sequence (DNA): TGTGGCCTCGCTACTTTTTCAACGAACACCGGGGAGCTGTTTTTT. It yields the protein CGLATFSTNTGELFF.

V is TRBV28 and J is TRBJ1-5; D is uncertain. The CDR3 totals 15 residues. V dropped 5 bases and J dropped 4 bases, with 15 bases sitting between them. CDR1 and CDR2 (germline): MDHEN, SYDVKM. In DNA form, the CDR3 reads TGTGCCAGCAGTCTGACACAACTGGGTAATCAGCCCCAGCATTTT. As protein: CASSLTQLGNQPQHF.

The J gene is TRBJ2-1, the V gene TRBV7-9, with D unresolved. CDR3 length: 15 residues. With 3 bases removed from V and 9 bases from J, the gap between germline ends came to 18 bases. Germline loops: CDR1 SEHNR, CDR2 FQNEAQ (reference sequence). The CDR3 sequence is CASSFIDLGTPEQFF. The CDR3 region has the DNA TGTGCCAGCAGCTTTATCGACCTTGGCACTCCTGAGCAGTTCTTC.

V and J are TRBV5-4 and TRBJ2-3; D is unresolved. The V and J ends lost 4 bases and 4 bases respectively, with 7 bases between them. CDR3 length: 12 residues. The germline gives CDR1 SGHNT, CDR2 YYREEE (reference sequence). As DNA, the CDR3 is TGTGCCAGCAGCGTCCGGGCAGATACGCAGTATTTT. Translation: CASSVRADTQYF.

This chain connects TRBV18 to TRBJ2-7; 12 bases line up with TRBD2. Looked up from germline, CDR1 is KGHSH and CDR2 is LQKENI. Trimming took 5 bases from V and 6 from J; bases not matched to a gene: 5. CDR3 length: 14 amino acids. CDR3 bases: TGTGCCAGCTCATCCGGACTAGCGGGAAGCGAGCAGTACTTC. As protein: CASSSGLAGSEQYF. The variable domain in full, with the rest retrieved from reference TRBV18 and TRBJ2-7, is NAGVMQNPRHLVRRRGQEARLRCSPMKGHSHVYWYRQLPEEGLKFMVYLQKENIIDESGMPKERFSAEFPKEGPSILRIQQVVRGDSAAYFCASSSGLAGSEQYFGPGTRLTVT.

The chain couples TRBV11-2 to TRBJ1-2, with 8 bases identical to TRBD1. Trimming cost V 6 bases and J 8 bases; bases outside gene matches: 11. Germline V gene sequence: CDR1 SGHAT, CDR2 FQNNGV. The CDR3 totals 14 residues. CDR3 region: CASSFQGQGWGYTF. The CDR3 DNA follows: TGTGCCAGCAGTTTTCAAGGACAGGGCTGGGGCTACACCTTC.

This clone was counted a few times. The J gene is TRBJ1-6, the V gene TRBV7-9; 10 nucleotides align to TRBD1. V trimming: 5 bases; J trimming: 3 bases; junction bases outside the gene matches: 7. Germline CDR1 is SEHNR and CDR2 is FQNEAQ (reference sequence). The CDR3 is 17 residues long. CDR3 in amino acids: CASSPGTGEIYNSPLHF. For the CDR3, the DNA is TGTGCCAGCAGCCCGGGGACAGGGGAGATCTATAATTCACCCCTCCACTTT.

The chain couples TRBV14 to TRBJ1-6; D possibly corresponds to TRBD1 (6 bases). This CDR3 comprises 18 residues. V lost 2 bases and J lost 7, with 21 bases in between. Germline V CDR1 and CDR2: SGHDN, FVKESK. The CDR3 DNA follows: TGTGCCAGCAGCCAAAAATTCGTGGGTGGGGGGCGGAATTCACCCCTCCACTTT. This encodes CASSQKFVGGGRNSPLHF.

CDR3 bases: TGTGCCAGCAGCTTGGCCAAGCCCTCTGGAAACACCATATATTTT. Protein: CASSLAKPSGNTIYF. The chain combines TRBV5-4 with TRBJ1-3; D is unclear. Trimming left V 0 bases short and J 0 bases short, with 7 bases between. There are 15 residues in the CDR3. Germline loops: CDR1 SGHNT, CDR2 YYREEE (reference sequence).

The genes are TRBV4-3 and TRBJ2-1; no definite D call. CDR1 is LGHNA, CDR2 YSLEER, per germline. This CDR3 has 15 residues. The V end was cut by 0 bases, the J end by 9 bases, with 15 bases between. CDR3 DNA sequence: TGCGCCAGCAGCCAAGATCTATTGGAACACAGTGAGCAGTTCTTC. This encodes CASSQDLLEHSEQFF.

The chain carries TRBV6-6 and TRBJ1-5; no clear D gene. This CDR3 has 15 residues. Trimming pared 1 base from V and 0 bases from J, leaving 7 bases between. Germline loops: CDR1 MNHNY, CDR2 SVGAGI (reference sequence). CDR3 coding DNA: TGTGCCAGCAGTTACTACAGAAGTAGCAATCAGCCCCAGCATTTT. It translates to CASSYYRSSNQPQHF.

The chain recombines TRBV28 with TRBJ1-3; D is ambiguous. Trimming took 6 bases from V and 11 from J, leaving 11 bases between them. Germline V gives CDR1 MDHEN, CDR2 SYDVKM. The CDR3 spans 11 residues. Here the CDR3 reads CASSQQRSIYF. The CDR3 nucleotides read TGTGCCAGCAGCCAACAGCGTTCCATATATTTT. Complete variable domain (other parts from reference TRBV28 and TRBJ1-3): DVKVTQSSRYLVKRTGEKVFLECVQDMDHENMFWYRQDPGLGLRLIYFSYDVKMKEKGDIPEGYSVSREKKERFSLILESASTNQTSMYLCASSQQRSIYFGEGSWLTVV.

The rearrangement links TRBV5-4 to TRBJ2-3; 15 positions match TRBD2. The V segment lost 0 bases and the J segment 0 bases; nucleotides outside the gene matches: 2. The CDR3 is 18 residues long. In germline, CDR1 is SGHNT, CDR2 YYREEE (reference sequence). The CDR3 bases are TGTGCCAGCAGCTTGGGGACTAGCGGGGGGGCTAGCACAGATACGCAGTATTTT. Its protein is CASSLGTSGGASTDTQYF.

The chain is built from TRBV5-6 and TRBJ2-2, with D perhaps matching TRBD1 or TRBD2 (7 bases each). Germline V gives CDR1 SGHDT, CDR2 YYEEEE. This CDR3 has 17 amino acids. Trimming shortened V by 3 bases and J by 5 bases, and 20 bases separated the two germline ends. CDR3 DNA sequence: TGTGCCAGCAGCTCACCGCCGACAGGGAGGGAGACCGGGGAGCTGTTTTTT. Protein sequence: CASSSPPTGRETGELFF. Full variable domain (missing parts from reference TRBV5-6 and TRBJ2-2): DAGVTQSPTHLIKTRGQQVTLRCSPKSGHDTVSWYQQALGQGPQFIFQYYEEEERQRGNFPDRFSGHQFPNYSSELNVNALLLGDSALYLCASSSPPTGRETGELFFGEGSRLTVL.